The 32 T cell receptor beta chains presented below share a single source sample, sequenced in a study of cytomegalovirus exposure and HLA in healthy donors. Primers for the PCR totalled 60 Vbeta and 13 Jbeta. Libraries were prepared by immunoSEQ multiplex PCR; TCRdb keeps only in-frame clonotypes and omits some of them. The table includes 70,000 to 90,000 clones, 65% to 70% detected once. The sequenced material came from PBMCs. Receptors were obtained from a man aged 35 to 55 in good health and CMV-seropositive.

About this clone itself: The junction does not match germline at one end; this may be a read error. Other DNA sequences in this sample translate to the same CDR3. This chain joins TRBV29-1 and TRBJ1-1; unclear D gene. CDR3 length: 11 amino acids. CDR1 and CDR2 from the germline V gene are SQVTM and ANQGSEA. In nucleotides, the CDR3 is TGCAGTGTTGAAGACTACACTGAAGCTTTCTTT. Its protein is CSVEDYTEAFF.

In its sample, this clone was seen a few times. The chain employs TRBV5-1 and TRBJ2-5; 9 nucleotides match TRBD1. CDR3 length: 16 residues. Germline V CDR1 and CDR2: SGHRS, YFSETQ. J was trimmed by 4 bases and V by 5 bases; bases with no gene match: 12. CDR3 sequence: CASRPSGQGRGETQYF. Written as DNA, the CDR3 is TGCGCCAGCAGGCCGTCGGGACAGGGAAGGGGAGAGACCCAGTACTTC.

This rearrangement joins TRBV7-2 to TRBJ2-7; perhaps TRBD2 as D (6 bases). Germline V gene lookup returns CDR1 SGHTA and CDR2 FQGNSA. V lost 5 bases, J lost 3 bases, and 11 bases lay in between. The CDR3 is made up of 13 amino acids. CDR3 sequence reads: CASSLGLLYEQYF. In DNA form, the CDR3 reads TGTGCCAGCAGCCTGGGACTCCTCTACGAGCAGTACTTC.

To note about this clone: This CDR3 is also generated by other DNA sequences in the sample. The V gene is TRBV30, the J gene TRBJ1-6; D is unclear. The CDR3 contains 12 residues. Trimming took 2 bases from V and 7 from J, leaving 6 bases between them. The V gene's germline CDR1 is GTSNPN and CDR2 SVGIG (reference sequence). CDR3 in amino acids: CAWSIRNSPLHF. For the CDR3, the DNA is TGTGCCTGGAGTATCAGGAATTCACCCCTCCACTTT.

The J gene is TRBJ2-7, the V gene TRBV4-2; 7 bases fit TRBD1. This CDR3 comprises 13 residues. Germline values: CDR1 LGHNA, CDR2 YNFKEQ. V shed 5 bases and J 3 bases; nucleotides not matched to a gene: 4. The CDR3: CASSSGQHYEQYF. The CDR3 coding sequence is TGTGCCAGCAGCTCGGGACAGCACTACGAGCAGTACTTC.

This sequence joins TRBV9 and TRBJ2-2; D not certain. V shed 3 bases and J shed 0 bases, with 3 bases lying between them. Germline assignment: CDR1 SGDLS and CDR2 YYNGEE. This CDR3 is 13 amino acids long. This CDR3 reads CASSASNTGELFF. The CDR3 DNA is TGTGCCAGCAGCGCCTCGAACACCGGGGAGCTGTTTTTT.

V gene TRBV15 combines with J gene TRBJ2-7, with D possibly matching TRBD2 (7 bases). The CDR3 is made up of 14 amino acids. V was pared by 4 bases and J by 2 bases, with 12 bases between. Germline CDR1 reads LNHNV; CDR2 reads YYDKDF (reference sequence). The CDR3 region is CATSKGGITYEQYF. Here the CDR3 DNA reads TGTGCCACCAGCAAGGGGGGGATTACCTACGAGCAGTACTTC.

The chain recombines TRBV9 with TRBJ1-6; possibly TRBD1 for D (5 bases). V shed 6 bases and J shed 10 bases, with 17 bases lying between them. The V gene's germline CDR1 is SGDLS and CDR2 YYNGEE. The CDR3 covers 14 residues. The CDR3, as DNA: TGTGCCAGCACCCATGGGGGGAACCGATCACCCCTCCACTTT. It is translated as CASTHGGNRSPLHF.

This clone was counted a few times. The V and J genes are TRBV30 and TRBJ2-4; perhaps TRBD2 as D (6 bases). Germline V lookup: CDR1 GTSNPN, CDR2 SVGIG (reference sequence). This CDR3 has 14 amino acids. V lost 4 bases to trimming and J lost 0 bases, with 10 bases between them. CDR3 residues: CAWTSAEAKNIQYF. DNA of the CDR3: TGTGCCTGGACTAGCGCAGAAGCCAAAAACATTCAGTACTTC.

This chain connects TRBV7-3 to TRBJ2-7; TRBD2 matches at 9 bases. This CDR3 contains 16 residues. V dropped 5 bases and J dropped 0; count of bases not matched to a gene: 8. Germline V gene sequence: CDR1 SGHTA, CDR2 FQGTGA. DNA of the CDR3: TGTGCCAGCAGCCCAATCCTAGCGGGGAGCTCCTACGAGCAGTACTTC. Encoded protein: CASSPILAGSSYEQYF.

The chain carries TRBV2 and TRBJ2-7, with D perhaps matching TRBD2 (5 bases). From germline, CDR1 is SNHLY and CDR2 FYNNEI. Trimming pared 8 bases from V and 4 bases from J, leaving 9 bases between. The CDR3 runs 11 residues. CDR3: CASEREYEQYF. The CDR3 DNA reads TGTGCCAGCGAAAGGGAGTACGAGCAGTACTTC.

The table lists this clone with a few counts. The rearrangement links TRBV2 to TRBJ2-5; D unresolved. The end of the DNA is better explained by TRBJ2-7, so the J call may be wrong. CDR1 SNHLY and CDR2 FYNNEI come from the germline V gene. CDR3 length equals 13 residues. CDR3 sequence reads: CASSEPFTSEQYF. Written as DNA, the CDR3 is TGTGCCAGCAGTGAGCCCTTTACGTCCGAGCAGTACTTC.

This chain connects TRBV10-2 to TRBJ1-1; 7 bases agree with TRBD1. V was pared by 7 bases and J by 6 bases, with 11 bases of the junction left unmatched. Germline lookup yields CDR1 WSHSY and CDR2 SAAADI. The CDR3 runs 14 residues. CDR3 coding DNA: TGCGCCAGCATGTTTGCGACAGGGAAGCCTGAAGCTTTCTTT. Protein product: CASMFATGKPEAFF.

V is TRBV5-6 and J is TRBJ2-2, with 11 bases fitting TRBD2. Per germline, CDR1 SGHDT and CDR2 YYEEEE. V gave up 3 bases and J gave up 4 bases; unmatched junction bases: 5. The CDR3 covers 16 residues. This CDR3 reads CASSSLAGGTTGELFF. The CDR3 nucleotides read TGTGCCAGCAGCTCTCTAGCGGGGGGAACCACCGGGGAGCTGTTTTTT. Based on the CDR3 plus reference TRBV5-6 and TRBJ2-2, the full variable domain is DAGVTQSPTHLIKTRGQQVTLRCSPKSGHDTVSWYQQALGQGPQFIFQYYEEEERQRGNFPDRFSGHQFPNYSSELNVNALLLGDSALYLCASSSLAGGTTGELFFGEGSRLTVL.

This clone was detected a few times. The chain is built from TRBV15 and TRBJ2-7; 7 nucleotides line up with TRBD2. CDR3 length: 14 amino acids. From germline, CDR1 is LNHNV and CDR2 YYDKDF (reference sequence). The junction had 7 bases not matched to a gene; V was cut back by 5 bases and J by 3 bases. As DNA, the CDR3 is TGTGCCACCAGCGGAGCTCGCGGGGGCTACGAGCAGTACTTC. Its protein is CATSGARGGYEQYF.

This clone was seen a few times. The rearrangement links TRBV9 to TRBJ1-2; a weak D match, TRBD1 (6 bases). This CDR3 comprises 17 residues. V was cut by 5 bases and J by 0 bases, with 20 bases left in between. Germline values: CDR1 SGDLS, CDR2 YYNGEE. This CDR3 reads CASRGDGGAQANYGYTF. The CDR3 nucleotides read TGTGCCAGCAGAGGAGACGGGGGGGCCCAGGCTAACTATGGCTACACCTTC.

This clone was counted a single time. The CDR3 loop is CASSFQGPYNEQFF. The DNA of the CDR3 is TGTGCCAGCAGCTTCCAGGGCCCCTACAATGAGCAGTTCTTC. The chain joins TRBV5-4 to TRBJ2-1; a possible D gene is TRBD1 (5 bases). Trimming stripped 2 bases from V and 2 bases from J, with 8 bases between. The CDR3 covers 14 residues. CDR1 is SGHNT and CDR2 is YYREEE in the germline V gene (reference sequence).

V is TRBV5-4 and J is TRBJ2-5, with TRBD2 matching over 9 bases. The germline V gene has CDR1 SGHNT and CDR2 YYREEE (reference sequence). The junction had 13 bases not matched to a gene; V was cut back by 0 bases and J by 4 bases. This CDR3 contains 18 residues. In DNA form, the CDR3 reads TGTGCCAGCAGCTTGGCTTTGGCTAGCGGGGTCGTTGGAGAGACCCAGTACTTC. This encodes CASSLALASGVVGETQYF.

The genes are TRBV9 and TRBJ2-7; D remains unclear. Per the germline V gene, CDR1 is SGDLS and CDR2 is YYNGEE. Trimming removed 1 base from V and 1 base from J, with 9 bases in between. The CDR3 is 14 amino acids. The DNA for the CDR3 is TGTGCCAGCAGCGTAAGACAAGGATCCTACGAGCAGTACTTC. Translated: CASSVRQGSYEQYF.

This chain links TRBV7-8 with TRBJ2-3, with 10 bases lining up with TRBD2. CDR1 and CDR2 (germline): SGHVS, FQNEAQ. The trim removed 5 bases at V and 2 bases at J, leaving 16 bases unmatched. The length of the CDR3 is 19 residues. The CDR3 here is CASSLPDSPSGGTTDTQYF. DNA for the CDR3: TGTGCCAGCAGCCTCCCCGATTCTCCTAGCGGGGGTACCACAGATACGCAGTATTTT. Drawing the rest from reference TRBV7-8 and TRBJ2-3, the complete variable domain is GAGVSQSPRYKVAKRGQDVALRCDPISGHVSLFWYQQALGQGPEFLTYFQNEAQLDKSGLPSDRFFAERPEGSVSTLKIQRTQQEDSAVYLCASSLPDSPSGGTTDTQYFGPGTRLTVL.

The chain employs TRBV19 and TRBJ2-3; D not certain. Germline V gene data show CDR1 as LNHDA and CDR2 as SQIVND (reference sequence). V lost 5 bases, J lost 2 bases, and 17 bases lay in between. The CDR3 sequence is 16 residues long. CDR3 sequence reads: CASSVLAARHTDTQYF. CDR3 coding DNA: TGTGCCAGTAGTGTCCTGGCGGCAAGGCACACAGATACGCAGTATTTT.

V and J are TRBV19 and TRBJ2-1, with D perhaps TRBD2 (6 bases). V lost 1 base and J 8 bases, leaving 9 bases between the germline ends. The CDR3 contains 13 residues. The germline CDR1 and CDR2 sequences are LNHDA and SQIVND (reference sequence). Here the CDR3 reads CASSIGRGDEQFF. CDR3 DNA: TGTGCCAGTAGTATAGGGCGGGGTGATGAGCAGTTCTTC.

This clone was found a few times. The rearrangement uses TRBV15 and TRBJ2-7; TRBD2 matches at 10 bases. The V gene's germline CDR1 is LNHNV and CDR2 YYDKDF (reference sequence). CDR3 length: 16 residues. V trimming: 4 bases; J trimming: 0 bases; junction bases outside the gene matches: 6. CDR3 bases: TGTGCCACCAGCACCCATAGCGGGGGGACCTCCTACGAGCAGTACTTC. Translated, it gives CATSTHSGGTSYEQYF.

The chain employs TRBV5-1 and TRBJ2-3; 13 bases fit TRBD2. Germline trimming cut 4 bases from V and 6 bases from J; bases unmatched to any gene: 5. The CDR3 contains 15 residues. Per germline, CDR1 SGHRS and CDR2 YFSETQ. The CDR3 sequence: CASSVTSGGRDTQYF. The CDR3 nucleotides are TGCGCCAGCAGCGTGACTAGCGGGGGGCGGGATACGCAGTATTTT.

This rearrangement joins TRBV28 to TRBJ2-7; tentatively, D is TRBD1 (6 bases). This CDR3 is 12 amino acids long. From germline, CDR1 is MDHEN and CDR2 SYDVKM. With 7 bases removed from V and 8 bases from J, the gap between germline ends came to 15 bases. CDR3 nucleotides: TGTGCCAGCACCAACCTAGGGGGTCAGCAGTACTTC. Its protein is CASTNLGGQQYF.

This clone was found once. The V and J genes are TRBV30 and TRBJ1-2, with D maybe TRBD1 (6 bases). The V end lost 1 base, the J end lost 8 bases, and 14 bases lay between the germline ends. The CDR3 sequence is 13 residues long. CDR1 GTSNPN and CDR2 SVGIG come from the germline V gene (reference sequence). CDR3 loop: CAWSAPGEYGYTF. CDR3 in DNA: TGTGCCTGGAGTGCTCCAGGGGAGTACGGCTACACCTTC.

The chain combines TRBV5-8 with TRBJ2-3; 9 nucleotides line up with TRBD2. The CDR3 has 15 residues. The germline V gene has CDR1 SGHTS and CDR2 YDEGEE. V lost 0 bases and J lost 2; bases outside the gene matches: 1. CDR3 DNA: TGTGCCAGCAGCTTGGCTAGCGGGGCCACAGATACGCAGTATTTT. This translates into CASSLASGATDTQYF.

This clone was detected only once. CDR3 DNA: TGCGCCAGCAGCTTGGAGGGGGTGAAGTTCTTC. It translates to CASSLEGVKFF. The gene calls are TRBV5-1 and TRBJ2-1; possible D gene TRBD1, 6 bases. This CDR3 has 11 amino acids. Germline CDR1 and CDR2: SGHRS and YFSETQ. Trimming took off 0 bases at V and 14 bases at J, with 9 bases between the two ends.

This clone was counted a few times. The chain recombines TRBV5-4 with TRBJ2-3, with TRBD2 matching 12 bases. This CDR3 has 17 residues. With V trimmed by 1 base and J by 3 bases, 6 bases remained unmatched. Germline loops: CDR1 SGHNT, CDR2 YYREEE (reference sequence). DNA for the CDR3: TGTGCCAGCAGCTTGCTCCTAGCGGGGGGGCTGACAGATACGCAGTATTTT. Translated: CASSLLLAGGLTDTQYF.

This clone was seen once. This chain uses TRBV6-6 with TRBJ1-6, with a possible D match to TRBD1 (6 bases). This CDR3 spans 14 amino acids. The germline CDR1 and CDR2 sequences are MNHNY and SVGAGI (reference sequence). The germline V and J ends were trimmed by 11 bases and 7 bases, with 18 bases remaining between them. The CDR3 nucleotides read TGTGCCCTGGGGCAGGGGAGTTTGAATTCACCCCTCCACTTT. Its translation is CALGQGSLNSPLHF.

The chain joins TRBV5-1 to TRBJ2-3; no clear D gene. The CDR3 has 13 residues. CDR1 SGHRS and CDR2 YFSETQ come from the germline V gene. The CDR3 bases are TGCCCCCTCTACTTCCAACTCACAGATACGCAGTATTTT. This encodes CPLYFQLTDTQYF.

The V call is TRBV4-1, the J call TRBJ2-7, with D possibly TRBD2 on 6 matching bases. The CDR3 contains 12 residues. In germline, CDR1 is MGHRA, CDR2 YSYEKL. V lost 8 bases and J lost 5, with 13 bases in between. The CDR3 DNA follows: TGCGCCAGCTTAGGAGGGCGGAACGAGCAGTACTTC. This encodes CASLGGRNEQYF.